The clone carrying this T cell receptor (beta chain) was seen many times. What it binds is unknown. Before thyroid surgery, none of the patients had received any treatment. CDR1 is MNHNS and CDR2 is SASEGT in the germline V gene. The CDR3 runs 15 residues. Trimming pared 6 bases from V and 2 bases from J, leaving 11 bases between. The source of the sample is a study of metastatic and nonmetastatic thyroid tumors. Study background: Thyroid patients, malignant and benign, had repertoires compared across blood and tumor or nodule tissue. General observations from the study: For both blood and tumor, malignant thyroid tumors reportedly showed significantly higher TCR beta diversity than benign nodules did.

How the authors handled the data: A distant-metastasis classifier for papillary thyroid cancer was built using CDR3 differences across clinicopathological groups. TCRdb re-clonotyped the PCR reads through MiXCR. The authors' filters were not applied to this entry. In the table there are approximately 44,000 clones, 24% of which are singletons. The TCR originated in a female donor with papillary thyroid cancer or a benign thyroid nodule (not recorded which). Some clones in this sample may be carry-over from other donors' samples. The V call is TRBV6-1, the J call TRBJ1-6, with D maybe TRBD1 (5 bases). Sequencing used tumor tissue. CDR3 amino acids: CASSGGTPYNSPLHF. The DNA for the CDR3 is TGTGCCAGCAGCGGGGGAACCCCCTATAATTCACCCCTCCACTTT.